This T cell receptor beta chain comes out of a study of blood T cell repertoires in COVID-19. Adults between about 18 and 95 years of age took part from under 30 US areas. The CDR3 sequence is 14 residues long. CDR1 and CDR2 (germline): SGHTA, FQGTGA. Trimming pared 1 base from V and 2 bases from J, leaving 8 bases between. Here immunoSEQ multiplex PCR was the method, and the copy in TCRdb shows in-frame clones only, minus some. The sample shows some 260,000 clones, about 86% of them seen only once. The sequence derives from a man aged 30-40 years with acute COVID-19. Material for sequencing was PBMCs or T cells enriched from blood (not recorded which). The chain employs TRBV7-3 and TRBJ2-5; D gene ambiguous. CDR3: CASSLSGVQETQYF. The CDR3 DNA reads as TGTGCCAGCAGCTTAAGTGGAGTACAAGAGACCCAGTACTTC. The full variable domain, rest sourced from reference TRBV7-3 and TRBJ2-5, is GAGVSQTPSNKVTEKGKYVELRCDPISGHTALYWYRQSLGQGPEFLIYFQGTGAADDSGLPNDRFFAVRPEGSVSTLKIQRTERGDSAVYLCASSLSGVQETQYFGPGTRLLVL.